These T cell receptor beta chains were read from a single sample in a study of post-analysis software for immune sequencing data. TCRdb reanalysed the PCR reads using MiXCR and keeps one entry per CDR3 protein. The table has approximately 730,000 distinct CDR3 sequences, around 42% seen once. Source material: blood. These TCRs come from a girl between 10 and 17 years old with multiple sclerosis. CDR3s include the opening cysteine and the closing phenylalanine or tryptophan. The D gene is left open where the match is weak. Only part of the rows carry a size: once, few, many, or a class if the clone is expanded.

v_gene,d_gene,abundance,j_gene,CDR3nt,CDR3aa
TRBV5-1,.,.,TRBJ2-7,TGCGCCAGCAGCTTGGGGACAGCGATATCCTACGAGCAGTACTTC,CASSLGTAISYEQYF
TRBV12-3/TRBV12-4,TRBD2,few,TRBJ2-5,TGTGCCAGCAGCAAGACTAGCGGAGGACAAGAGACCCAGTACTTC,CASSKTSGGQETQYF
TRBV6-5,TRBD1,few,TRBJ2-7,TGTGCCAGCAGTTTGGACAGGGTCCACGAGCAGTACTTC,CASSLDRVHEQYF
TRBV7-9,.,few,TRBJ2-1,TGTGCCAGCAGCTCCCGGGACTTGCAGTTCTTC,CASSSRDLQFF
TRBV10-3,.,few,TRBJ2-5,TGTGCCATCAGTGAGTCAGGGGCACAAGAGACCCAGTACTTC,CAISESGAQETQYF
TRBV5-1,TRBD2,few,TRBJ2-5,TGCGCCAGCAGCCAGCACCCACTACGCGGGAGGGCCAGGGAGACCCAGTACTTC,CASSQHPLRGRARETQYF
TRBV15,TRBD2,few,TRBJ2-1,TGTGCCACCAGCGGTCCCCGATTAACTAGCGGGAGGGCCAATGAGCAGTTCTTC,CATSGPRLTSGRANEQFF
TRBV4-1,TRBD1,few,TRBJ2-7,TGCGCCAGCAGCGCCGGCAGGGGGCTGAACTACGAGCAGTACTTC,CASSAGRGLNYEQYF
TRBV6-2/TRBV6-3,TRBD2,.,TRBJ2-1,TGTGCCAGCAGTTCCGCGGGACTAGCGGATTCCTACAATGAGCAGTTCTTC,CASSSAGLADSYNEQFF
TRBV27,.,few,TRBJ1-2,TGTGCCAGCAGTGCCGCACTTTTTCGGGGCTACACCTTC,CASSAALFRGYTF
TRBV20-1,TRBD2,.,TRBJ2-1,TGCAGTGCGATAGCGGGATTTCCGGGTCCCAATGAGCAGTTCTTC,CSAIAGFPGPNEQFF
TRBV6-5,.,few,TRBJ2-7,TGTGCCAGCACTACCCAGGGGTATTCGGACTACGAGCAGTACTTC,CASTTQGYSDYEQYF
TRBV11-2,TRBD1,.,TRBJ2-7,TGTGCCAGCAGCCGGACAGGGATGCGGACTCGGACCTACGATCGGTACTTC,CASSRTGMRTRTYDRYF
TRBV12-3/TRBV12-4,.,once,TRBJ1-5,TGTGCCAGCAGTTCCTCCCCCGGGGATCAGCCCCAGCATTTT,CASSSSPGDQPQHF
TRBV12-3/TRBV12-4,TRBD1,once,TRBJ1-1,TGTGCCAGCAGTTTAGGGACCGGGACAGGGGAAGGAGAAGCTTTCTTT,CASSLGTGTGEGEAFF
TRBV27,.,.,TRBJ1-2,TGTGCCAGCAGCCCAGATCCTCGACAGGCTAATGGCTACACCTTC,CASSPDPRQANGYTF
TRBV6-1,.,few,TRBJ2-7,TGTGCCAGCAGTATCCAAACAGGGCGCTCCTACGAGCAGTACTTC,CASSIQTGRSYEQYF
TRBV12-3/TRBV12-4,.,.,TRBJ2-3,TGTGCCAGCAGTTTTAGGGACAGGAGCGGGGCAGATACGCAGTATTTT,CASSFRDRSGADTQYF
TRBV7-9,TRBD2,few,TRBJ2-1,TGTGCCAGCAGGTTGGGAAGCGGGAGAGCCTACAATGAGCAGTTCTTC,CASRLGSGRAYNEQFF
TRBV12-5,.,.,TRBJ2-2,TGTGCTAGTGGTTTGGTACGAGACATTTCCGGGGAGCTGTTTTTT,CASGLVRDISGELFF
TRBV4-1,TRBD1,.,TRBJ2-7,TGCGCCAGCAGCCAAGATCTTGGGACAGGGGGTCGTGAGCAGTACTTC,CASSQDLGTGGREQYF
TRBV29-1,.,few,TRBJ2-7,TGCAGCGTAGAAGACCCCTACGAGCAGTACTTC,CSVEDPYEQYF
TRBV7-2,TRBD1,.,TRBJ2-5,TGTGCCAGCAGCTTATCAGGGGGCGCGGGAATTGTGAAGTACTTC,CASSLSGGAGIVKYF
TRBV7-3,.,.,TRBJ2-3,TGTGCCAGCAGCTGGGACGGCACAGATACGCAGTATTTT,CASSWDGTDTQYF
TRBV29-1,TRBD2,few,TRBJ2-3,TGCAGCGTCCCTCCCGGGACTAGTCCTACCCCTCCAGATACGCAGTATTTT,CSVPPGTSPTPPDTQYF
TRBV4-1,TRBD2,.,TRBJ2-7,TGCGCCAGCAGCCAGATCACGACTAGCGACGAGCAGTACTTC,CASSQITTSDEQYF
TRBV7-8,TRBD2,.,TRBJ2-7,TGTGCCAGCAGCTTATGGCTAGCGGGTTCGAGCTCCTACGAGCAGTACTTC,CASSLWLAGSSSYEQYF
TRBV6-1,.,.,TRBJ2-1,TGTGCCAGCAGACTAGATTCCAGGGGCTACAATGAGCAGTTCTTC,CASRLDSRGYNEQFF
TRBV7-9,TRBD1,.,TRBJ2-4,TGTGCCAGCAGCTATGTCGCTGGACAGGGCAAAAACATTCAGTACTTC,CASSYVAGQGKNIQYF